The next 28 T cell receptor beta chains were all read from a single sample in a study of T cells after yellow fever vaccination. TCRdb passed the 5' RACE reads through MiXCR, listing each CDR3 protein once. In the table there are 60,000 to 85,000 distinct CDR3 sequences, about 7% of which are singletons. Sequenced material: CD8+ T cells sorted from PBMCs, taken around 45 days after the first yellow fever vaccination. These receptors came from a young man who received the YFV17D yellow fever vaccine.

Many counts were recorded for this clonotype. The chain uses TRBV7-9 and TRBJ2-1; D is perhaps TRBD2 (6 bases). Germline CDR1 is SEHNR and CDR2 is FQNEAQ (reference sequence). There are 16 residues in the CDR3. V was trimmed by 2 bases and J by 7 bases, leaving 18 bases between them. The CDR3 spells CASSLFGGAVQNEQFF. CDR3 nucleotides: TGTGCCAGCAGCTTATTCGGCGGGGCTGTACAGAATGAGCAGTTCTTC.

This clonotype was seen only a few times. The junction shows a germline mismatch at one end, possibly a read error. The gene calls are TRBV9 and TRBJ2-2, with D perhaps being TRBD1 or TRBD2 (5 bases each). From germline, CDR1 is SGDLS and CDR2 YYNGEE. CDR3 length: 12 residues. The CDR3: CASSAQRGVLFF. The CDR3 DNA follows: TGTGCCAGCAGCGCCCAAAGAGGGGTGCTGTTTTTT.

This clonotype was seen repeatedly, ten times or more. The chain recombines TRBV11-1 with TRBJ2-3, with D hard to call. CDR3 length: 15 amino acids. Trimming stripped 3 bases from V and 2 bases from J, with 12 bases between. Germline V gene lookup returns CDR1 SGHAT and CDR2 FQDESV (reference sequence). This chain's CDR3 is CASSFTRLFTDTQYF. The CDR3, as DNA: TGTGCCAGCAGCTTCACTCGCCTCTTCACAGATACGCAGTATTTT.

The sample holds many counts of this clonotype. The chain uses TRBV7-2 and TRBJ2-1; D is undetermined. V was pared by 5 bases and J by 0 bases, with 14 bases between. From germline, CDR1 is SGHTA and CDR2 FQGNSA. The CDR3 is 16 residues long. This chain's CDR3 is CASSPHQYSSYNEQFF. The DNA for the CDR3 is TGTGCCAGCAGCCCACACCAGTATAGCTCCTACAATGAGCAGTTCTTC.

To note about this clonotype: Possible read error: a much larger clone is one base away. The rearrangement joins TRBV3-1 to TRBJ1-3; a weak D match, TRBD1 (5 bases). This CDR3 is built from 16 residues. Germline V CDR1 and CDR2: LGHDT, YNNKEL (reference sequence). CDR3: CASCQEGRGAENTIYF. The CDR3 DNA sequence: TGTGCCAGCTGCCAAGAGGGTAGGGGCGCCGAAAACACCATATATTTT.

Ten or more counts support this clonotype. This chain joins TRBV29-1 and TRBJ1-2, with D unresolved. Trimming stripped 0 bases from V and 9 bases from J, with 11 bases between. The V gene's germline CDR1 is SQVTM and CDR2 ANQGSEA. This CDR3 comprises 12 residues. CDR3 residues: CSVEEVVRSYTF. DNA of the CDR3: TGCAGCGTTGAAGAGGTCGTCAGGAGCTACACCTTC. Looking up the rest from reference TRBV29-1 and TRBJ1-2 gives the full variable domain: SAVISQKPSRDICQRGTSLTIQCQVDSQVTMMFWYRQQPGQSLTLIATANQGSEATYESGFVIDKFPISRPNLTFSTLTVSNMSPEDSSIYLCSVEEVVRSYTFGSGTRLTVV.

In its sample, this clonotype was seen many times. The rearrangement links TRBV7-6 to TRBJ2-2; D ambiguous. With 1 base removed from V and 7 bases from J, the gap between germline ends came to 7 bases. This CDR3 spans 13 amino acids. Germline lookup yields CDR1 SGHVS and CDR2 FNYEAQ. In DNA, the CDR3 is TGTGCCAGCAGCTTAGAACTAAGCGGGGAGCTGTTTTTT. It codes for CASSLELSGELFF.

This clonotype was counted only a few times. This chain's CDR3 is CASSPDGLNEKLFF. The CDR3 coding sequence is TGTGCCAGCAGCCCCGACGGACTTAATGAAAAACTGTTTTTT. The chain links TRBV5-4 to TRBJ1-4; D remains ambiguous. The germline gives CDR1 SGHNT, CDR2 YYREEE (reference sequence). The CDR3 has 14 amino acids. V lost 4 bases to trimming and J lost 4 bases, with 11 bases between them.

Worth noting for this clonotype: A much larger clone differs from this one at a single base, so this may be a read error. The V and J genes are TRBV20-1 and TRBJ1-5; D is possibly TRBD1 (6 bases). The CDR3 sequence is 15 residues long. Germline assignment: CDR1 DFQATT and CDR2 SNEGSKA (reference sequence). CDR3 sequence: CCASLSGGGNQPQHF. Here the CDR3 DNA reads TGCTGTGCTAGTCTATCCGGGGGCGGGAATCAGCCCCAGCATTTT.

In its sample, this clonotype was seen many times. The V call is TRBV4-1, the J call TRBJ1-1; D not resolved. This CDR3 has 15 amino acids. V was shortened by 0 bases and J by 1 base, with 9 bases between the two germline ends. The germline V gene has CDR1 MGHRA and CDR2 YSYEKL. CDR3 protein: CASSQDRRANTEAFF. As DNA, the CDR3 is TGCGCCAGCAGCCAAGATCGGCGGGCGAACACTGAAGCTTTCTTT.

This chain joins TRBV5-6 and TRBJ2-6, with D perhaps given as TRBD1 or TRBD2 (5 bases each). V was cut by 0 bases and J by 0 bases, with 10 bases left in between. The CDR3 sequence is 17 residues long. Germline V gene lookup returns CDR1 SGHDT and CDR2 YYEEEE. CDR3 sequence: CASSLEGTDSGANVLTF. CDR3 DNA sequence: TGTGCCAGCAGCTTGGAGGGGACGGACTCTGGGGCCAACGTCCTGACTTTC.

This clonotype was picked up many times. The chain couples TRBV3-1 to TRBJ2-5; no firm D call. The CDR3 length is 17 residues. V gave up 0 bases and J gave up 0 bases, with 14 bases separating them. Germline loops: CDR1 LGHDT, CDR2 YNNKEL (reference sequence). The CDR3 here is CASSQDAPRPNQETQYF. CDR3 coding DNA: TGTGCCAGCAGCCAAGACGCCCCGAGGCCAAACCAAGAGACCCAGTACTTC.

This clonotype was counted many times. V usage is TRBV6-5 and J usage is TRBJ1-5; D is unclear. Trimming took off 4 bases at V and 0 bases at J, with 19 bases between the two ends. The CDR3 runs to 18 residues. Germline V lookup: CDR1 MNHEY, CDR2 SVGAGI. CDR3 sequence (DNA): TGTGCCAGCAGTTCCCCGGACGGAGGAGTTTATAGCAATCAGCCCCAGCATTTT. It specifies CASSSPDGGVYSNQPQHF.

This clonotype was seen repeatedly, ten times or more. V is TRBV4-3 and J is TRBJ1-6; 9 nucleotides line up with TRBD1. Unmatched junction bases numbered 11, after V lost 5 bases and J lost 9 bases. The CDR3 covers 16 residues. The V gene's germline CDR1 is LGHNA and CDR2 YSLEER. CDR3 DNA sequence: TGCGCCAGCAGCTCAGCATTCCCGGGACAGGGTTCACCCCTCCACTTT. It yields the protein CASSSAFPGQGSPLHF.

This clonotype was seen at least ten times. The chain couples TRBV7-9 to TRBJ2-7; a possible D gene is TRBD2 (5 bases). The CDR3 is 13 residues long. Trimming shortened V by 5 bases and J by 4 bases, and 12 bases separated the two germline ends. From germline, CDR1 is SEHNR and CDR2 FQNEAQ (reference sequence). The CDR3 nucleotides read TGTGCCAGCAGCCCCCGCACGGGGTACGAGCAGTACTTC. Translation gives CASSPRTGYEQYF. The whole variable domain, filled in from reference TRBV7-9 and TRBJ2-7, reads DTGVSQNPRHKITKRGQNVTFRCDPISEHNRLYWYRQTLGQGPEFLTYFQNEAQLEKSRLLSDRFSAERPKGSFSTLEIQRTEQGDSAMYLCASSPRTGYEQYFGPGTRLTVT.

The rearrangement joins TRBV7-9 to TRBJ2-1; the match to TRBD2 covers 13 bases. V lost 6 bases, J lost 9 bases, and 5 bases stayed unmatched. The CDR3 extends over 14 amino acids. Per germline, CDR1 SEHNR and CDR2 FQNEAQ (reference sequence). The CDR3 DNA reads as TGTGCCAGCAGGGGGACTAGCGGGGTCTTTGAGCAGTTCTTC. Encoded protein: CASRGTSGVFEQFF. The full variable domain, in which reference TRBV7-9 and TRBJ2-1 provide the parts outside the CDR3, is DTGVSQNPRHKITKRGQNVTFRCDPISEHNRLYWYRQTLGQGPEFLTYFQNEAQLEKSRLLSDRFSAERPKGSFSTLEIQRTEQGDSAMYLCASRGTSGVFEQFFGPGTRLTVL.

This clonotype was recorded many times. This sequence joins TRBV6-5 and TRBJ2-5; TRBD2 is a possible D gene (6 bases). This CDR3 has 14 amino acids. The V gene's germline CDR1 is MNHEY and CDR2 SVGAGI. V shed 8 bases and J shed 5 bases, with 18 bases lying between them. The CDR3 loop reads CASGIPLEGETQYF. The CDR3 bases are TGTGCCAGCGGTATACCCTTGGAGGGGGAGACCCAGTACTTC.

The gene calls are TRBV7-2 and TRBJ1-1; no firm D call. V lost 6 bases and J lost 3, with 11 bases in between. The length of the CDR3 is 13 residues. Germline CDR1 SGHTA, CDR2 FQGNSA. The CDR3 sequence: CASRPDGYTEAFF. CDR3 sequence (DNA): TGTGCCAGCAGACCGGACGGATACACTGAAGCTTTCTTT.

The rearrangement uses TRBV13 and TRBJ2-1, with unresolved D. With 5 bases removed from V and 0 bases from J, the gap between germline ends came to 11 bases. Germline lookup yields CDR1 PRHDT and CDR2 FYEKMQ (reference sequence). This CDR3 contains 15 residues. The CDR3, as DNA: TGTGCCAGCAGCCCAGGTTTTAGCTCCTACAATGAGCAGTTCTTC. Translation gives CASSPGFSSYNEQFF.

The chain joins TRBV3-1 to TRBJ2-1; tentatively, D is TRBD2 (6 bases). From germline, CDR1 is LGHDT and CDR2 YNNKEL (reference sequence). With 10 bases removed from V and 7 bases from J, the gap between germline ends came to 14 bases. The CDR3 has 12 amino acids. This chain's CDR3 is CAICPAGNEQFF. CDR3 coding DNA: TGTGCCATCTGCCCAGCGGGTAATGAGCAGTTCTTC.

The sample holds many counts of this clonotype. V gene TRBV28 combines with J gene TRBJ1-1; TRBD1 aligns across 11 bases. This CDR3 has 15 amino acids. From germline, CDR1 is MDHEN and CDR2 SYDVKM. V lost 5 bases and J lost 4; bases outside the gene matches: 6. The CDR3 coding sequence is TGTGCCAGCAGTGCCTACGGGACAGGGGGCACTGAAGCTTTCTTT. This sequence encodes CASSAYGTGGTEAFF.

This clonotype was seen more than once but under ten times. The rearrangement uses TRBV4-3 and TRBJ1-2; unclear D gene. Trimming shortened V by 0 bases and J by 6 bases, and 14 bases separated the two germline ends. The CDR3 totals 15 residues. CDR1 and CDR2 (germline): LGHNA, YSLEER. CDR3 in amino acids: CASSQDSGSFHGYTF. The CDR3 bases are TGCGCCAGCAGCCAAGATAGTGGCAGCTTCCATGGCTACACCTTC.

The chain is built from TRBV7-9 and TRBJ2-7, with D uncertain. Germline V gene sequence: CDR1 SEHNR, CDR2 FQNEAQ (reference sequence). This CDR3 is 15 amino acids long. V gave up 5 bases and J gave up 3 bases, with 17 bases separating them. The CDR3 DNA reads as TGTGCCAGCAGCGACCCCGGGTCCGAACACTACGAGCAGTACTTC. Translation gives CASSDPGSEHYEQYF.

This clonotype was counted at least ten times. The V and J genes are TRBV6-1 and TRBJ2-3, with 7 bases lining up with TRBD1. The germline gives CDR1 MNHNS, CDR2 SASEGT. Unmatched junction bases numbered 10, after V lost 8 bases and J lost 5 bases. This CDR3 is built from 14 residues. DNA of the CDR3: TGTGCCAGCGGAAGCAGGGGGTTGGGAGATACGCAGTATTTT. Its translation is CASGSRGLGDTQYF.

The rearrangement links TRBV29-1 to TRBJ2-5, with D tentatively TRBD1 (6 bases). The CDR3 is made up of 14 amino acids. The germline V and J ends were trimmed by 2 bases and 4 bases, with 14 bases remaining between them. CDR1 SQVTM and CDR2 ANQGSEA come from the germline V gene. Here the CDR3 reads CSVEYKGRGETQYF. The CDR3 DNA sequence: TGCAGCGTTGAATATAAGGGCAGGGGAGAGACCCAGTACTTC.

This clonotype was seen many times. The chain links TRBV3-1 to TRBJ2-5; D is uncertain. This CDR3 spans 10 amino acids. Germline values: CDR1 LGHDT, CDR2 YNNKEL (reference sequence). Deletions cut 0 bases from V and 7 bases from J, with 0 bases between. The CDR3 nucleotides read TGTGCCAGCAGCCAAGAGACCCAGTACTTC. It encodes CASSQETQYF.

The sample holds a few counts of this clonotype. The V and J genes are TRBV12-3 or TRBV12-4 and TRBJ1-1; TRBD1 matches 7 bases. V trimming: 4 bases; J trimming: 1 base; junction bases outside the gene matches: 6. The CDR3 sequence is 15 residues long. CDR3 residues: CASSSPGGKNTEAFF. The CDR3 DNA reads TGTGCCAGCAGTTCCCCAGGGGGTAAGAACACTGAAGCTTTCTTT.

This clonotype was detected ten times or more. The chain couples TRBV6-5 to TRBJ2-7; a weak D match, TRBD2 (5 bases). This CDR3 contains 14 residues. Germline CDR1 and CDR2: MNHEY and SVGAGI. V lost 6 bases and J lost 2, with 14 bases in between. CDR3 residues: CASSPRGPAYEQYF. CDR3 sequence (DNA): TGTGCCAGCAGCCCAAGAGGGCCCGCCTACGAGCAGTACTTC.